The rows below give T cell receptor beta chains drawn from one sample of a study of blood T cell repertoires in COVID-19. Only in-frame clones appear in the TCRdb table, and some are missing; sequencing was by immunoSEQ multiplex PCR. The table has over 200,000 clones, approximately 80% seen once. Sequenced material: PBMCs or T cells enriched from blood (not recorded which). The receptors come from a man in his forties or fifties who had recovered from COVID-19. The CDR3 runs from the conserved cysteine through the conserved F or W. A D gene is named only where the DNA matches it firmly. Clone size is not always given. Where it is, it says once, few, many or a class for expanded clones.

D,J,size,V,DNA,CDR3
.,TRBJ1-2,.,TRBV18,TGTGCCAGCTCACCCCTCGGGTATGGCTACACCTTC,CASSPLGYGYTF
TRBD1,TRBJ1-1,.,TRBV7-8,TGTGCCAGCAGCCCACGGACAGGGGGGGACACTGAAGCTTTCTTT,CASSPRTGGDTEAFF
TRBD2,TRBJ2-3,.,TRBV29-1,TGCAGCGTTGATTCTCTAGCGGACACAGATACGCAGTATTTT,CSVDSLADTDTQYF
.,TRBJ2-7,.,TRBV28,TGTGCCAGCAGTTTTACAGGCTACGAGCAGTACTTC,CASSFTGYEQYF
.,TRBJ1-2,.,TRBV3-1/TRBV3-2,TGTGCCAGCAGCCAAGATCCAGGACAGAATTTC,CASSQDPGQNF
.,TRBJ1-4,.,TRBV4-2,TGTGCCAGCAGCCGTTTGGGAGGTGACAGCAGTGAAAAACTGTTTTTT,CASSRLGGDSSEKLFF
TRBD2,TRBJ2-1,.,TRBV7-9,TGTGCCAGCAGCCTATTAGCGGGAGGGTCATACAATGAGCAGTTCTTC,CASSLLAGGSYNEQFF
.,TRBJ2-2,.,TRBV7-9,TGTGCCAGCAGCTTGGGCAGGGCGGACGGGGAGCTGTTTTTT,CASSLGRADGELFF
.,TRBJ1-2,.,TRBV27,TGTGCCAGCAGTGGATCAGGGTTACATGGCTACACCTTC,CASSGSGLHGYTF
.,TRBJ1-5,.,TRBV6-4,TGTGCCAGCAGTGACTCAGCGGGGGGAAAGCAGCCCCAGCATTTT,CASSDSAGGKQPQHF
.,TRBJ1-3,.,TRBV29-1,TGCAGCTCGGGGGGGGGTAACTCTGGAAACACCATATATTTT,CSSGGGNSGNTIYF
TRBD1,TRBJ2-5,.,TRBV29-1,TGCAGCGCCGGGGACAGGGATCAGACCCAGTACTTC,CSAGDRDQTQYF
TRBD1,TRBJ1-5,.,TRBV28,TGTGCCAGCAGTTCCTTCGGGTCGACAGGGAGGTTCAATCAGCCCCAGCATTTT,CASSSFGSTGRFNQPQHF
.,TRBJ2-7,.,TRBV15,TGTGCCACCAGCATAACACGGGGGACAGCCTACGAGCAGTACTTC,CATSITRGTAYEQYF
.,TRBJ2-3,few,TRBV10-1,TGCGCCAGCAGTGAGTCGACCGGCGGAGATACGCAGTATTTT,CASSESTGGDTQYF
TRBD2,TRBJ2-3,.,TRBV5-4,TGTGCCAGCAGCCCCTGGGGAGCGGGAGCCACAGATACGCAGTATTTT,CASSPWGAGATDTQYF
TRBD2,TRBJ2-1,few,TRBV7-2,TGTGCCAGCAGGGAGACTAGCGGGGGGGGAGCCTACAATGAGCAGTTCTTC,CASRETSGGGAYNEQFF
.,TRBJ1-5,few,TRBV28,TGTGCCAGCAGTAGCCGGACAGCCTATAGCAATCAGCCCCAGCATTTT,CASSSRTAYSNQPQHF
.,TRBJ1-4,.,TRBV24-1,TGTGCCACCAGTGATGCGAGACATGCAACTAATGAAAAACTGTTTTTT,CATSDARHATNEKLFF
TRBD2,TRBJ2-2,few,TRBV2,TGTGCCAGCAGTGAAGCGGCACTAGCGGGCACCGGGGAGCTGTTTTTT,CASSEAALAGTGELFF
.,TRBJ1-2,.,TRBV3-1/TRBV3-2,TGTGCCAGCAGCCCTCACGACCAGGGAACTGGCTACACCTTC,CASSPHDQGTGYTF
.,TRBJ2-5,.,TRBV6-5,TGTGCCAGCAGTTACTCAGGCGGGCAAGAGACCCAGTACTTC,CASSYSGGQETQYF
TRBD1,TRBJ2-3,.,TRBV7-3,TGTGCCAGCAGCTTAGGCCGGGACAGAGTCACAGATACGCAGTATTTT,CASSLGRDRVTDTQYF
.,TRBJ1-5,.,TRBV2,TGTGCCAGCACCAGAAGGGACAATAGCAATCAGCCCCAGCATTTT,CASTRRDNSNQPQHF
.,TRBJ2-3,once,TRBV4-3,TGCGCCAGCAGCCTCTCGGTGGGCACAGATACGCAGTATTTT,CASSLSVGTDTQYF
TRBD2,TRBJ2-3,.,TRBV18,TGTGCCAGCTCACGGGGGGGAAGCACAGATACGCAGTATTTT,CASSRGGSTDTQYF
.,TRBJ1-5,few,TRBV28,TGTGCCAGCAGTAAAGTCAGGGGAAGGGCCCAGCATTTT,CASSKVRGRAQHF
TRBD1,TRBJ1-1,once,TRBV6-1,TGTGCCAGCAGTGACCAGGGGGCTGTGGCTGAAGCTTTCTTT,CASSDQGAVAEAFF
.,TRBJ1-2,.,TRBV7-9,TGTGCCAGTAACATATTCGCGGGAGGGTATGGCTACACCTTC,CASNIFAGGYGYTF
.,TRBJ2-7,.,TRBV4-2,TGTGCCAGCAGCCAAGATAGGCCAGGTGGTGAGGGTGTGTACGAGCAGTACTTC,CASSQDRPGGEGVYEQYF
.,TRBJ2-1,once,TRBV2,TGTGCCGGTTATAGCGGTAATGAGCAGTTCTTC,CAGYSGNEQFF
TRBD1,TRBJ1-2,.,TRBV29-1,TGCAGCGTGTCAGGACAGGGGGGCCCGACTAACTATGGCTACACCTTC,CSVSGQGGPTNYGYTF
.,TRBJ2-7,few,TRBV5-1,TGCGCCAGCAGCTTGGTCGGGTCCAGGGAAATTTACGAGCAGTACTTC,CASSLVGSREIYEQYF
.,TRBJ2-2,.,TRBV6-1,TGTGCCAGCACTGATAGGGAGACCGGGGAGCTGTTTTTT,CASTDRETGELFF
.,TRBJ1-5,many,TRBV14,TGTGCCAGCAGCCAAGGACATTCCCAGCCCCAGCATTTT,CASSQGHSQPQHF
.,TRBJ2-1,.,TRBV27,TGTGCCAGCAGTGCCGGGGGCTCCTACAATGAGCAGTTCTTC,CASSAGGSYNEQFF
.,TRBJ2-7,.,TRBV29-1,TGCAGCGTTGAGTTAGCCAACTCCTACGAGCAGTACTTC,CSVELANSYEQYF
TRBD1,TRBJ1-3,.,TRBV2,TGTGCCAGCAGTGAATCGTCGGGACAGGGAAACACCATATATTTT,CASSESSGQGNTIYF
.,TRBJ1-2,.,TRBV3-1/TRBV3-2,TGTGCCAGCAGCCCGAGCAGGACAGAGTCTGCCGGCTACACCTTC,CASSPSRTESAGYTF
.,TRBJ2-7,.,TRBV3-1/TRBV3-2,TGTGCCAGCAGCCAACAGCATGACAGCACCTACGAGCAGTACTTC,CASSQQHDSTYEQYF
.,TRBJ2-5,.,TRBV7-6,TGTGCCAGCAGAGGGGCACAAGAGACCCAGTACTTC,CASRGAQETQYF
TRBD1,TRBJ1-6,.,TRBV5-5,TGTGCCAGCAGCTTGCGGCAGGGGGATTCACCCCTCCACTTT,CASSLRQGDSPLHF
.,TRBJ1-2,.,TRBV5-4,TGTGCCAGCAGCTCCAGGGGCGGGAACTATGGCTACACCTTC,CASSSRGGNYGYTF
.,TRBJ1-4,.,TRBV28,TGTGCCAGCAGTTTCGGACAGCCAGGCGGAAAACTGTTTTTT,CASSFGQPGGKLFF
TRBD1,TRBJ1-4,.,TRBV5-1,TGCGCCAGCAGCTCAGGACAGGGGGGAACTAATGAAAAACTGTTTTTT,CASSSGQGGTNEKLFF
.,TRBJ1-2,.,TRBV21-1,TGTGCCAGTTCTAAAGGACAGCTCTATGGCTACACCTTC,CASSKGQLYGYTF
.,TRBJ1-2,.,TRBV19,TGTGCCAGTAGTCTCGAGGCAGCGAACTATGGCTACACCTTC,CASSLEAANYGYTF
TRBD2,TRBJ2-1,once,TRBV19,TGTGCCAGTAGTATATCTGCACTAGCGGGAGCGCTCGGGGAGCAGTTCTTC,CASSISALAGALGEQFF
.,TRBJ1-3,.,TRBV2,TGTGCCAGCAGTGAACTCTATCTCGAGGCAGCCACCATATATTTT,CASSELYLEAATIYF
.,TRBJ2-1,.,TRBV11-2,TGTGCCAGCAGCTTAGGGACAGTAGGAACCAATGAGCAGTTCTTC,CASSLGTVGTNEQFF
TRBD1,TRBJ1-1,.,TRBV27,TGTGCCAGCAGTTTAAAAGAGGGACAGGGGAAAACTGAAGCTTTCTTT,CASSLKEGQGKTEAFF